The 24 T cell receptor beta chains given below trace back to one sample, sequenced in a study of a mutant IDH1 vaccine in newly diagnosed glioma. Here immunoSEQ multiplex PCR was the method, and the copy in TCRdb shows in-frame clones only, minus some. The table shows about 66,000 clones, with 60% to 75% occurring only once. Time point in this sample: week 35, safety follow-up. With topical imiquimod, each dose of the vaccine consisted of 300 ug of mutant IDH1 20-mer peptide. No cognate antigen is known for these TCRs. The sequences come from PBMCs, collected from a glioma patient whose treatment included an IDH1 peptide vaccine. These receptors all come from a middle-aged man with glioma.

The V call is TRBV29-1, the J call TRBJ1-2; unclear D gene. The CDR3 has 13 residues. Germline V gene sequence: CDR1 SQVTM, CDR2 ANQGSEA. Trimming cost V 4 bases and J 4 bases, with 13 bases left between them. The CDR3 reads CSVVRGQGYGYTF. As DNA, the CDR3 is TGCAGCGTTGTCCGTGGGCAAGGCTATGGCTACACCTTC. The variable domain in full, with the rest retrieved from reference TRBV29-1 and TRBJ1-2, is SAVISQKPSRDICQRGTSLTIQCQVDSQVTMMFWYRQQPGQSLTLIATANQGSEATYESGFVIDKFPISRPNLTFSTLTVSNMSPEDSSIYLCSVVRGQGYGYTFGSGTRLTVV.

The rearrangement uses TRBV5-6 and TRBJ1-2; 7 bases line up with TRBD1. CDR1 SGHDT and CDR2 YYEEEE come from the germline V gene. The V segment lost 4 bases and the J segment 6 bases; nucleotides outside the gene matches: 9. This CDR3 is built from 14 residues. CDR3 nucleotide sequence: TGTGCCAGCAGCAGAGAGACAGGGTATGATGGCTACACCTTC. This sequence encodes CASSRETGYDGYTF.

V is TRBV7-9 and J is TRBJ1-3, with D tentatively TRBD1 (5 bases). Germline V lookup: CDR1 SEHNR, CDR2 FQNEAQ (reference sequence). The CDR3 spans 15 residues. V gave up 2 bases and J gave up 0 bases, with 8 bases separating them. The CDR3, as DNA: TGTGCCAGCAGCTTAAAGGGGTCCTCTGGAAACACCATATATTTT. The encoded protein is CASSLKGSSGNTIYF.

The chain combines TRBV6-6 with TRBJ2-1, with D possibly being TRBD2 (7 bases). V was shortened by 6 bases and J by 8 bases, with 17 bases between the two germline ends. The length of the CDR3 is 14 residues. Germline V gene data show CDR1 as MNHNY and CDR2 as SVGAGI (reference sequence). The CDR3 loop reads CASSNTGTTDEQFF. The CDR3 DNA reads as TGTGCCAGCAGCAATACAGGGACTACTGATGAGCAGTTCTTC.

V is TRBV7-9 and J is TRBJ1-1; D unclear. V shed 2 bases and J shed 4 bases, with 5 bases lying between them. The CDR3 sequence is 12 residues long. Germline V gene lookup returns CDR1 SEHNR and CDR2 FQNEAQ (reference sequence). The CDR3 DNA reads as TGTGCCAGCAGCTTATTTCCCACTGAAGCTTTCTTT. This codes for CASSLFPTEAFF.

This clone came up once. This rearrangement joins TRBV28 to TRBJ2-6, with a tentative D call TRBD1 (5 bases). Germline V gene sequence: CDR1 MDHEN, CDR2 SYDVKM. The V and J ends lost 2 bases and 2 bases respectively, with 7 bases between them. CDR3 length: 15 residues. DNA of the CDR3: TGTGCCAGCAGTTTACCAGGGACTGGGGCCAACGTCCTGACTTTC. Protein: CASSLPGTGANVLTF.

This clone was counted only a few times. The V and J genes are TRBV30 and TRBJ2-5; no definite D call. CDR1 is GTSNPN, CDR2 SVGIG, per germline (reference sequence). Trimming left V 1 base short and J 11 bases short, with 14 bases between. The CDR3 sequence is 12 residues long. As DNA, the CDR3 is TGTGCCTGGAGTGAGGTTAAGGCAAGGCAGTACTTC. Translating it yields CAWSEVKARQYF.

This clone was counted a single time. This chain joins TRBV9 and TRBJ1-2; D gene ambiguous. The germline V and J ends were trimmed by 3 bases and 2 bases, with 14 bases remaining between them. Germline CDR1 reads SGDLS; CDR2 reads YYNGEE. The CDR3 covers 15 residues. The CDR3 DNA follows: TGTGCCAGCAGCGCGGAGCGGGCGAGGAACTATGGCTACACCTTC. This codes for CASSAERARNYGYTF.

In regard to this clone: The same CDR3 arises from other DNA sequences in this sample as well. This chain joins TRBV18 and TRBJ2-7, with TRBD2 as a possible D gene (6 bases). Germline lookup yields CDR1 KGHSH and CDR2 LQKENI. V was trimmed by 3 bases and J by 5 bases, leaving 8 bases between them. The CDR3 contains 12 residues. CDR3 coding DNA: TGTGCCAGCTCACCGGGGGGTCACGAGCAGTACTTC. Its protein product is CASSPGGHEQYF. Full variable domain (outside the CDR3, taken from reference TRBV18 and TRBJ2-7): NAGVMQNPRHLVRRRGQEARLRCSPMKGHSHVYWYRQLPEEGLKFMVYLQKENIIDESGMPKERFSAEFPKEGPSILRIQQVVRGDSAAYFCASSPGGHEQYFGPGTRLTVT.

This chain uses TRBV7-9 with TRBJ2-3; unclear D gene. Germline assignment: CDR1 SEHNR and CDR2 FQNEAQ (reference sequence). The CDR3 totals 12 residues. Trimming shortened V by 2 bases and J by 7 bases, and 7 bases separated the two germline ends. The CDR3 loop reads CASSLQDNTQYF. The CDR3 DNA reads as TGTGCCAGCAGCTTACAGGATAATACGCAGTATTTT.

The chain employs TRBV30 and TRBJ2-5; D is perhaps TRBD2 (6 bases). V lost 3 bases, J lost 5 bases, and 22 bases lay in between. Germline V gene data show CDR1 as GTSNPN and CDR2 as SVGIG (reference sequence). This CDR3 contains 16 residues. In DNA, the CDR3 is TGTGCCTGGAGGTGGGGTTCGGGACTCCTAAGGGAGACCCAGTACTTC. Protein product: CAWRWGSGLLRETQYF.

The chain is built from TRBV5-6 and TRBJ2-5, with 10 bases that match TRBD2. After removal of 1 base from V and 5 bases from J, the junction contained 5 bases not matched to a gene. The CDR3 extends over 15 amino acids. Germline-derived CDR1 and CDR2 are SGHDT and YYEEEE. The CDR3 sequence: CASSLTSGVYETQYF. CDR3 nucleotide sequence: TGTGCCAGCAGCTTGACTAGCGGGGTCTACGAGACCCAGTACTTC.

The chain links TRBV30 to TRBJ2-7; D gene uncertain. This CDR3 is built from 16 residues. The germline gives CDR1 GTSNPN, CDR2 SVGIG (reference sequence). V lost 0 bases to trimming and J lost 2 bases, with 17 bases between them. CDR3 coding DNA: TGTGCCTGGAGTGTACCTCCGGGCGGAGTGGCCTACGAGCAGTACTTC. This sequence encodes CAWSVPPGGVAYEQYF.

The CDR3 here is CASTLSNQPQHF. DNA of the CDR3: TGTGCCAGCACCCTGAGCAATCAGCCCCAGCATTTT. The chain employs TRBV28 and TRBJ1-5; D gene uncertain. V shed 7 bases and J shed 1 base, with 5 bases lying between them. From germline, CDR1 is MDHEN and CDR2 SYDVKM. CDR3 length: 12 residues. Filled out from reference TRBV28 and TRBJ1-5, the complete variable domain reads DVKVTQSSRYLVKRTGEKVFLECVQDMDHENMFWYRQDPGLGLRLIYFSYDVKMKEKGDIPEGYSVSREKKERFSLILESASTNQTSMYLCASTLSNQPQHFGDGTRLSIL.

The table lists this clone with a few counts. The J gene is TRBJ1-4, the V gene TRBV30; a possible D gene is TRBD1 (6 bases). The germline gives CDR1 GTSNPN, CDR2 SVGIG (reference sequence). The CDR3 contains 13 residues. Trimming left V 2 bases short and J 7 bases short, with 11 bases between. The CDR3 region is CAWSRTVTEKLFF. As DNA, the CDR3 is TGTGCCTGGAGTCGGACAGTAACTGAAAAACTGTTTTTT.

This CDR3 is CASSADWTGNTEAFF. CDR3 sequence (DNA): TGTGCCAGCAGCGCTGACTGGACAGGGAACACTGAAGCTTTCTTT. The chain couples TRBV9 to TRBJ1-1, with 7 bases lining up with TRBD1. The V and J ends lost 3 bases and 1 base, in that order; junction bases with no gene match: 6. The germline gives CDR1 SGDLS, CDR2 YYNGEE. The CDR3 has 15 residues.

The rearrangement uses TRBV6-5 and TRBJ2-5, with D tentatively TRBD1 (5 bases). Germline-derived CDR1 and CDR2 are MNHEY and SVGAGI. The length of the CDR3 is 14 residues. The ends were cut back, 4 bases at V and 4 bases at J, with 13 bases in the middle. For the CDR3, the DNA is TGTGCCAGCAGTTCCCCAACAGGTGGAGAGACCCAGTACTTC. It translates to CASSSPTGGETQYF.

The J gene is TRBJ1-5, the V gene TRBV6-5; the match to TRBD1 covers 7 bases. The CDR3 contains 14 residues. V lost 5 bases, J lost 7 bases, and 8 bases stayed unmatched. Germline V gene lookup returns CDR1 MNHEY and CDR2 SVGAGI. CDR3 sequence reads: CASSPDRDGQPQHF. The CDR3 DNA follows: TGTGCCAGCAGTCCCGACAGGGATGGCCAGCCCCAGCATTTT.

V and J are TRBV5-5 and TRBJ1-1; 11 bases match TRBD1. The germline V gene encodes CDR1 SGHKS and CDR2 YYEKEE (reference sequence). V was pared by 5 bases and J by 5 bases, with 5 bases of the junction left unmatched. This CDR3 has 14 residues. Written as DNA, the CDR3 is TGTGCCAGCAGACAGGGACAGGGGGGAACTGAAGCTTTCTTT. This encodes CASRQGQGGTEAFF.

The CDR3 is CASSSALVLAGGLDEQYF. CDR3 coding DNA: TGCGCCAGCAGTTCAGCCCTTGTACTAGCGGGGGGGCTTGACGAGCAGTACTTC. The chain uses TRBV5-1 and TRBJ2-7; TRBD2 matches 13 bases. CDR1 is SGHRS, CDR2 YFSETQ, per germline. The CDR3 runs to 18 residues. V shed 5 bases and J 5 bases; nucleotides not matched to a gene: 16.

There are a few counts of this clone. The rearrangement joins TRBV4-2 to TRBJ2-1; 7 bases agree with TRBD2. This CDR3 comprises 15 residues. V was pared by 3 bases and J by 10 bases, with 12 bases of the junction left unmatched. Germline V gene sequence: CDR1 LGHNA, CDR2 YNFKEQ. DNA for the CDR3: TGTGCCAGCAGCCAGAATTTCCGGCGGGAGACGGAGCAGTTCTTC. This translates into CASSQNFRRETEQFF.

For the CDR3, the DNA is TGTGCCAGCAGCCTGGGACAGGGAGTTTCCACCGAGCAGTACTTC. This translates into CASSLGQGVSTEQYF. The genes are TRBV14 and TRBJ2-7, with 9 bases aligning to TRBD1. V gave up 4 bases and J gave up 6 bases; unmatched junction bases: 10. This CDR3 is built from 15 residues. CDR1 is SGHDN, CDR2 FVKESK, per germline. Combining the CDR3 with reference TRBV14 and TRBJ2-7 gives the whole variable domain EAGVTQFPSHSVIEKGQTVTLRCDPISGHDNLYWYRRVMGKEIKFLLHFVKESKQDESGMPNNRFLAERTGGTYSTLKVQPAELEDSGVYFCASSLGQGVSTEQYFGPGTRLTVT.

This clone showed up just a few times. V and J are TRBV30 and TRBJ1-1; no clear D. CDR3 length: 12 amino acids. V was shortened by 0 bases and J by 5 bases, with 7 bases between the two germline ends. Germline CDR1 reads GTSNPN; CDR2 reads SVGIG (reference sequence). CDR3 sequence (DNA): TGTGCCTGGAGTGTATGGGGAACTGAAGCTTTCTTT. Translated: CAWSVWGTEAFF.

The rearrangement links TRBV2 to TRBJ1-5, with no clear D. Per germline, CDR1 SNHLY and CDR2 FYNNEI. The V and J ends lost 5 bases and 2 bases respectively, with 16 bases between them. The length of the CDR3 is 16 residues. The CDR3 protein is CASSQLNLGGNQPQHF. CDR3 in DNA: TGTGCCAGCAGTCAACTCAATCTCGGGGGCAATCAGCCCCAGCATTTT.